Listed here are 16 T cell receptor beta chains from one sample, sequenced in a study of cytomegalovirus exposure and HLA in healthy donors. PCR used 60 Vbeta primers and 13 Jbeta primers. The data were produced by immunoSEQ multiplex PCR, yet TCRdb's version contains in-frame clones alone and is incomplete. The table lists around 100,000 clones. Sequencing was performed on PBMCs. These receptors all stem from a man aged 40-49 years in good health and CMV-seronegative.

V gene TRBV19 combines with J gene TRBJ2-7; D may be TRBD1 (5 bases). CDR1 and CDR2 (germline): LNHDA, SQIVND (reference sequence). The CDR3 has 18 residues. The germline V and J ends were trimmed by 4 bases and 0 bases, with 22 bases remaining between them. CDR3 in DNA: TGTGCCAGTAGTAAAACTAAAGGGGCGCCTCTCGTCTCCTACGAGCAGTACTTC. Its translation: CASSKTKGAPLVSYEQYF.

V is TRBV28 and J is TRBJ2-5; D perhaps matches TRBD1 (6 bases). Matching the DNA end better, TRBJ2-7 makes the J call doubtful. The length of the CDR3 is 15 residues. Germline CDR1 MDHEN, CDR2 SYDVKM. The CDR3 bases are TGTGCCAGCGGAAACACAGGGTCTGTCTCCTACGAGCAGTACTTC. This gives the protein CASGNTGSVSYEQYF.

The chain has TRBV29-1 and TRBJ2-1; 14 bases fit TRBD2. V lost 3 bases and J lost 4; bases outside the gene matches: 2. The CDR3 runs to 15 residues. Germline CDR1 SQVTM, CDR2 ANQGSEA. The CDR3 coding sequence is TGCAGCGTTGAGGGACTAGCGGGAGCGTACAATGAGCAGTTCTTC. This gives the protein CSVEGLAGAYNEQFF.

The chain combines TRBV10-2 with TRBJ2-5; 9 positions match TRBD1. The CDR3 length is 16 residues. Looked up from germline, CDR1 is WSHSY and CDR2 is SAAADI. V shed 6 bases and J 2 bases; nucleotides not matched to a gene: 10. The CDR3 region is CASRDGTGNIQETQYF. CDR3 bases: TGCGCCAGCAGGGACGGGACAGGGAATATACAAGAGACCCAGTACTTC.

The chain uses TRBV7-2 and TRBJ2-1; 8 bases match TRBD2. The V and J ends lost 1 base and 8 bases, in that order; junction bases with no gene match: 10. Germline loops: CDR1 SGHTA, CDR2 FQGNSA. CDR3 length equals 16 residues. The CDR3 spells CASSLVSGGPPDEQFF. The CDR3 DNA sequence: TGTGCCAGCAGCTTAGTCTCGGGAGGGCCGCCGGATGAGCAGTTCTTC.

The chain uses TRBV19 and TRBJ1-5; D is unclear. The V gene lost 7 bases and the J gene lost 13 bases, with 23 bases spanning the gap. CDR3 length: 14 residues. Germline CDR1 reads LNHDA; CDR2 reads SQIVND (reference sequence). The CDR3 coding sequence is TGTGCCAGTAATCGACAATTGGTCGAAGGCGCACAGCATTTT. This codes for CASNRQLVEGAQHF.

The CDR3 sequence is CASSPRQTSGNTIYF. The CDR3 DNA follows: TGTGCCAGCAGCCCGAGACAAACCTCTGGAAACACCATATATTTT. The chain carries TRBV9 and TRBJ1-3; no clear D gene. Trimming took 4 bases from V and 0 from J, leaving 11 bases between them. The CDR3 loop spans 15 amino acids. In germline, CDR1 is SGDLS, CDR2 YYNGEE.

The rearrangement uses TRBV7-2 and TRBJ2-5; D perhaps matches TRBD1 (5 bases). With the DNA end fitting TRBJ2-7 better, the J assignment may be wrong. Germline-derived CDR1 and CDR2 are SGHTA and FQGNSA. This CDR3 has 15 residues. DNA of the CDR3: TGTGCCAGCACCTTTCGTCAGGGTTCGATCTACGAGCAGTACTTC. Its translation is CASTFRQGSIYEQYF.

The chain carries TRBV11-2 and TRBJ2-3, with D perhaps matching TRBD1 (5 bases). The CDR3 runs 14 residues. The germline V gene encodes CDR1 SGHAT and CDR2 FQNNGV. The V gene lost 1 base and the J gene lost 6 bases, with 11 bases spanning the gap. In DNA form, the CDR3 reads TGTGCCAGCAGCTTAGGGCAGGGTTTCGATACGCAGTATTTT. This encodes CASSLGQGFDTQYF.

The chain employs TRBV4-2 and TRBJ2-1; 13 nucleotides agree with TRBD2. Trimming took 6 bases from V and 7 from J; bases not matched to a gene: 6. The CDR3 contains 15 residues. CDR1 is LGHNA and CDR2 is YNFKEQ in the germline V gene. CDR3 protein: CASRLGTSGVNEQFF. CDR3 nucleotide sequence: TGTGCCAGCAGACTCGGGACTAGCGGGGTAAATGAGCAGTTCTTC.

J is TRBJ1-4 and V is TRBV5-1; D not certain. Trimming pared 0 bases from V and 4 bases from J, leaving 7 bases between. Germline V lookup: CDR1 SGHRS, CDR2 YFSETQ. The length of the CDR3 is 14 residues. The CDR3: CASSLERLNEKLFF. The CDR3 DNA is TGCGCCAGCAGCTTGGAGAGACTTAATGAAAAACTGTTTTTT.

The CDR3 DNA follows: TGTGCCAGCAGCCCTCGACAGGGGGCCGGGGCCAACGTCCTGACTTTC. Its protein is CASSPRQGAGANVLTF. The rearrangement links TRBV7-2 to TRBJ2-6; TRBD1 matches at 10 bases. The CDR3 extends over 16 amino acids. Germline CDR1 reads SGHTA; CDR2 reads FQGNSA. Trimming cost V 5 bases and J 4 bases; bases outside gene matches: 5.

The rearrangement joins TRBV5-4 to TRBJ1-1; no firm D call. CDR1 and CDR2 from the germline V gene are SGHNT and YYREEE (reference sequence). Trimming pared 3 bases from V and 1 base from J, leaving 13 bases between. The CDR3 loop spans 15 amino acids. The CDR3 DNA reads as TGTGCCAGCAGCTACGAGGGTTTCGGGAACACTGAAGCTTTCTTT. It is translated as CASSYEGFGNTEAFF.

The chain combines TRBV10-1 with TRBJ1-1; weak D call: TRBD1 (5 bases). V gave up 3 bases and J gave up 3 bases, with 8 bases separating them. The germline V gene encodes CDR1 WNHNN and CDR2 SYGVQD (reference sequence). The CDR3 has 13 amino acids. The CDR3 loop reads CASSDWGDTEAFF. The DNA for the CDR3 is TGCGCCAGCAGTGATTGGGGGGACACTGAAGCTTTCTTT.

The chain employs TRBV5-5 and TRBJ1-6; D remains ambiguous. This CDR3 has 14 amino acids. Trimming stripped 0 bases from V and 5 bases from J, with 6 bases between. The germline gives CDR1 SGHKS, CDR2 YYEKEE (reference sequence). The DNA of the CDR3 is TGTGCCAGCAGCTTGGGACGGGATAATTCACCCCTCCACTTT. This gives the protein CASSLGRDNSPLHF.

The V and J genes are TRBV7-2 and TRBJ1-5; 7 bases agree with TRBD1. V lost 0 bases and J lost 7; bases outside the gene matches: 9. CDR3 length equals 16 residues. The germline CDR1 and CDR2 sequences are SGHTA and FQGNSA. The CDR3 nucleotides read TGTGCCAGCAGCTTAGCCGGACAGGCCGTTTGGCAGCCCCAGCATTTT. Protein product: CASSLAGQAVWQPQHF.